This T cell receptor (beta chain) was observed in a study of graft-versus-host responses after intestinal transplantation. On the study more broadly: Each recipient received a multivisceral, liver-intestinal, or isolated intestinal graft. General study findings and limits: Ileal or blood samples showed some GvH clones first, and such clones were also found in recipient marrow.

Only in-frame clones appear in the TCRdb table, and some are missing; sequencing was by immunoSEQ multiplex PCR. The table has about 100,000 clones, about 90% seen once. Germline V CDR1 and CDR2: SGHDT, YYEEEE. J lost 7 bases, V lost 5 bases, and 8 bases had no gene match. This CDR3 is built from 16 residues. About this clone itself: Antigen unknown.

This specimen was unstimulated CD4+ T cells sorted from spleen or lymph node cells, taken before transplant. The chain couples TRBV5-6 to TRBJ2-1; 14 nucleotides line up with TRBD2. The clonotype originates from a human donor who was the organ donor for an intestinal transplant. The DNA for the CDR3 is TGTGCCAGCAGAGAGACTAGCGGGGGGGCCTTTAATGAGCAGTTCTTC. Protein product: CASRETSGGAFNEQFF.